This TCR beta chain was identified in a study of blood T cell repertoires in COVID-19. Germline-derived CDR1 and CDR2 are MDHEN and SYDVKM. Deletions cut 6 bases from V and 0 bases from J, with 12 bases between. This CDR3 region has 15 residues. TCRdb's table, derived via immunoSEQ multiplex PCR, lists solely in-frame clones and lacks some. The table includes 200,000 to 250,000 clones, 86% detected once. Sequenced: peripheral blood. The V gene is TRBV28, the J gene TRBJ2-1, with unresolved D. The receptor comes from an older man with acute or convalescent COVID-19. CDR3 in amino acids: CASRLDSSSYNEQFF. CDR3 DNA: TGTGCCAGCAGGCTCGACTCAAGCTCCTACAATGAGCAGTTCTTC.